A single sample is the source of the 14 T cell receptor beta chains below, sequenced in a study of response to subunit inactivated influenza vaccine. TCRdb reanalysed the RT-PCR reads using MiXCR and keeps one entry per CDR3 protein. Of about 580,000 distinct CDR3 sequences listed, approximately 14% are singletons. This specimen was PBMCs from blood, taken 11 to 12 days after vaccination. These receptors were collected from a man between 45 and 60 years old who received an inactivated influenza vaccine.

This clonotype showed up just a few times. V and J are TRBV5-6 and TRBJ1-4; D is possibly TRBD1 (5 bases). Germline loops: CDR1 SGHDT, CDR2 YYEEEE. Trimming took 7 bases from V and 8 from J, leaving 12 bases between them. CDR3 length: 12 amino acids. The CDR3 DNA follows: TGTGCCAGCTCGTCGGGGGTGGAAAAACTGTTTTTT. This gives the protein CASSSGVEKLFF.

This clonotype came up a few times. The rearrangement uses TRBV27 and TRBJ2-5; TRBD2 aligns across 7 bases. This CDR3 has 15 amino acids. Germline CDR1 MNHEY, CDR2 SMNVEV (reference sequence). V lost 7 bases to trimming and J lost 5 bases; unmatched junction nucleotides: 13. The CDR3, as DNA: TGTGCCAGCATTGGACGGGAGGTAGAGGGGGAGACCCAGTACTTC. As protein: CASIGREVEGETQYF.

The CDR3 DNA reads as TGTGCCAGCAGCTCCCCCAGGGGGCAGACAGATACGCAGTATTTT. It is translated as CASSSPRGQTDTQYF. The J gene is TRBJ2-3, the V gene TRBV7-2; 8 bases agree with TRBD1. The V and J ends lost 4 bases and 3 bases, in that order; junction bases with no gene match: 6. The CDR3 has 15 residues. CDR1 is SGHTA and CDR2 is FQGNSA in the germline V gene. The full variable domain, with the rest looked up from reference TRBV7-2 and TRBJ2-3, is GAGVSQSPSNKVTEKGKDVELRCDPISGHTALYWYRQSLGQGLEFLIYFQGNSAPDKSGLPSDRFSAERTGGSVSTLTIQRTQQEDSAVYLCASSSPRGQTDTQYFGPGTRLTVL.

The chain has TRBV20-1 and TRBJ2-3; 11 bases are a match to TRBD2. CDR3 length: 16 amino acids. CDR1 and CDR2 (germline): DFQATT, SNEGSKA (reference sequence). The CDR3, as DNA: TGCAGCACCACTAGCGGGAGTTCCTCCCGCACAGATACGCAGTATTTT. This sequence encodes CSTTSGSSSRTDTQYF.

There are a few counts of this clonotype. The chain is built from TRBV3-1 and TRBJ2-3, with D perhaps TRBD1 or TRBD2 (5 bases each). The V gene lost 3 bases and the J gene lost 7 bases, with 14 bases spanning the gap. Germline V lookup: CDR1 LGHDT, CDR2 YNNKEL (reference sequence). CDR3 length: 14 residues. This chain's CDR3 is CASSHRPGRNTQYF. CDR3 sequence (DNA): TGTGCCAGCAGCCATCGACCGGGACGGAATACGCAGTATTTT.

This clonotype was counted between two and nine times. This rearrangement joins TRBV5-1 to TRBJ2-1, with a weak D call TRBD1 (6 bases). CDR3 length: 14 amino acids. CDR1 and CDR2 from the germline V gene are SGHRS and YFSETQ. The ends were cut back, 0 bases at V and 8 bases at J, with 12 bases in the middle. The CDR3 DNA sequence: TGCGCCAGCAGCTTGGATCTGGGGGCCTATGAGCAGTTCTTC. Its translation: CASSLDLGAYEQFF.

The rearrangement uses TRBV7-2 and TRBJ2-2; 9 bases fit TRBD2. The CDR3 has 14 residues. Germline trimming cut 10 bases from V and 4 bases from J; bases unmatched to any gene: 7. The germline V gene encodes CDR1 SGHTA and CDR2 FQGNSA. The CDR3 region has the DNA TGTGCCACCGGGCTAGCGGGGTTCACCGGGGAGCTGTTTTTT. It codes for CATGLAGFTGELFF.

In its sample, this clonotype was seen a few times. The CDR3 is CASSFASGGAIEQYF. The DNA of the CDR3 is TGTGCCAGCAGTTTCGCTAGCGGGGGGGCCATCGAGCAGTACTTC. J is TRBJ2-7 and V is TRBV28; 12 bases align to TRBD2. Germline V lookup: CDR1 MDHEN, CDR2 SYDVKM. This CDR3 contains 15 residues. V lost 3 bases to trimming and J lost 6 bases; unmatched junction nucleotides: 6.

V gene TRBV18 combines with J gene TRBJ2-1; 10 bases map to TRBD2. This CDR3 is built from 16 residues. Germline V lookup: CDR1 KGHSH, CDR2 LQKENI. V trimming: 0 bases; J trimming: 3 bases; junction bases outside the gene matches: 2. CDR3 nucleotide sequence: TGTGCCAGCTCACCACCCAGGACTAGCGGCTACAATGAGCAGTTCTTC. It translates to CASSPPRTSGYNEQFF. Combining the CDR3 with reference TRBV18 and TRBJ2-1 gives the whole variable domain NAGVMQNPRHLVRRRGQEARLRCSPMKGHSHVYWYRQLPEEGLKFMVYLQKENIIDESGMPKERFSAEFPKEGPSILRIQQVVRGDSAAYFCASSPPRTSGYNEQFFGPGTRLTVL.

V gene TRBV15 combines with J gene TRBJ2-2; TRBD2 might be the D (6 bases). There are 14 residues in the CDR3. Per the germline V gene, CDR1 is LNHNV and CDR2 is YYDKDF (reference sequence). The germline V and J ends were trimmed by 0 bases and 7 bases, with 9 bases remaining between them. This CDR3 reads CATSRDRAGGELFF. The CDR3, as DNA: TGTGCCACCAGCAGAGATCGAGCGGGCGGGGAGCTGTTTTTT. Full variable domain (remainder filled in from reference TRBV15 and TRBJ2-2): DAMVIQNPRYQVTQFGKPVTLSCSQTLNHNVMYWYQQKSSQAPKLLFHYYDKDFNNEADTPDNFQSRRPNTSFCFLDIRSPGLGDTAMYLCATSRDRAGGELFFGEGSRLTVL.

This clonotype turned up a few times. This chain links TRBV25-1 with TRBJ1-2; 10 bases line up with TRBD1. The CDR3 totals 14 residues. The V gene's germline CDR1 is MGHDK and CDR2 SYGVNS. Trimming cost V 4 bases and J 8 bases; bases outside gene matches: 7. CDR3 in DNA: TGTGCCAGCAGTGCTCAGGGACAGGGGAGGGGCTACACCTTC. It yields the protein CASSAQGQGRGYTF.

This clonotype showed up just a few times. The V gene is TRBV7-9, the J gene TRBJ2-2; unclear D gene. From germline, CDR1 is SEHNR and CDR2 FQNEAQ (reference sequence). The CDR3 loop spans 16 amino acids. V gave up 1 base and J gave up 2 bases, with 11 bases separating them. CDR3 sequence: CASSLDPGSNTGELFF. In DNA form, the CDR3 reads TGTGCCAGCAGCTTAGACCCGGGTTCTAACACCGGGGAGCTGTTTTTT.

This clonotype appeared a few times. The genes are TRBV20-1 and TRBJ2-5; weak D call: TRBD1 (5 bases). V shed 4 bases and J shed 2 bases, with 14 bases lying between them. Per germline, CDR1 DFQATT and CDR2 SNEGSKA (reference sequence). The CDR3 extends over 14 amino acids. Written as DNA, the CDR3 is TGCAGTGCTATAGACAGCCCTCTTCAAGAGACCCAGTACTTC. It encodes CSAIDSPLQETQYF.

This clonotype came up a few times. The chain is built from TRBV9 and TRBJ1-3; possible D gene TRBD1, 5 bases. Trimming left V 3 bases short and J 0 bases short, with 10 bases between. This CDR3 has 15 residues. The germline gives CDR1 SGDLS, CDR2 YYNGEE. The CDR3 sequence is CASSAGISSGNTIYF. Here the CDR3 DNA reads TGTGCCAGCAGCGCAGGGATCTCCTCTGGAAACACCATATATTTT.